This entry lists 18 T cell receptor beta chains sequenced from one sample in a study of blood T cell repertoires in COVID-19. This table comes from immunoSEQ multiplex PCR, and its TCRdb copy is limited to in-frame clones, with some not included. There are 150,000 to 200,000 clones in the sample; around 85% occur only once, and 9.8% lies in the top ten. The sequenced material came from peripheral blood. The receptors were sampled from a woman older than 75 with acute or convalescent COVID-19.

Only one count was recorded for this clone. The V and J genes are TRBV12-3 or TRBV12-4 and TRBJ2-7; D is perhaps TRBD1 (6 bases). V lost 2 bases and J 7 bases, leaving 12 bases between the germline ends. The CDR3 length is 13 residues. DNA of the CDR3: TGTGCCAGCAGTTTAACAGGGTCGGAGGAGCAGTACTTC. Translation gives CASSLTGSEEQYF.

The chain combines TRBV5-4 with TRBJ2-1, with 14 nucleotides matching TRBD2. The CDR3 loop spans 16 amino acids. The germline gives CDR1 SGHNT, CDR2 YYREEE (reference sequence). Trimming at V came to 0 bases and at J to 5 bases, leaving 1 base not matched to a gene. CDR3 sequence: CASSLGGLAGDNEQFF. In DNA form, the CDR3 reads TGTGCCAGCAGCTTGGGGGGACTAGCGGGGGACAATGAGCAGTTCTTC.

This clone was seen a single time. This chain links TRBV18 with TRBJ1-2, with D possibly TRBD1 on 6 matching bases. CDR3 length: 17 amino acids. V was shortened by 4 bases and J by 3 bases, with 21 bases between the two germline ends. The germline CDR1 and CDR2 sequences are KGHSH and LQKENI. CDR3 nucleotide sequence: TGTGCCAGCTCACAAAAGGCGGGGGGCGCTTCCGACTATGGCTACACCTTC. The encoded protein is CASSQKAGGASDYGYTF.

The genes are TRBV6-2 or TRBV6-3 and TRBJ1-5; D is unresolved. Germline V gene sequence: CDR1 MNHEY, CDR2 SVGEGT. The CDR3 totals 14 residues. V was pared by 4 bases and J by 9 bases, with 16 bases between. CDR3 sequence (DNA): TGTGCCAGCAGTTCCGACGGGTACCCGACGCCCCAGCATTTT. This sequence encodes CASSSDGYPTPQHF.

The V call is TRBV27, the J call TRBJ2-7, with 9 bases lining up with TRBD1. J was trimmed by 6 bases and V by 6 bases; bases with no gene match: 6. CDR1 is MNHEY and CDR2 is SMNVEV in the germline V gene (reference sequence). The CDR3 loop spans 13 amino acids. CDR3 sequence: CASSRDRAGEQYF. CDR3 bases: TGTGCCAGCAGCCGGGACAGGGCGGGCGAGCAGTACTTC.

The chain employs TRBV4-1 and TRBJ2-1; 10 nucleotides line up with TRBD2. CDR1 and CDR2 (germline): MGHRA, YSYEKL. Trimming took 0 bases from V and 5 from J; bases not matched to a gene: 10. The CDR3 runs to 18 residues. In DNA form, the CDR3 reads TGCGCCAGCAGCCAAGACAGGGTAGCGGGGGGAGGGGACAATGAGCAGTTCTTC. Amino acids: CASSQDRVAGGGDNEQFF.

The V and J genes are TRBV11-2 and TRBJ2-1, with TRBD1 as a possible D gene (5 bases). Germline-derived CDR1 and CDR2 are SGHAT and FQNNGV. V was pared by 1 base and J by 8 bases, with 6 bases between. The length of the CDR3 is 12 residues. This CDR3 is CASSLAGYEQFF. The CDR3 nucleotides are TGTGCCAGCAGCTTAGCAGGGTATGAGCAGTTCTTC.

J is TRBJ2-2 and V is TRBV14; 10 bases line up with TRBD2. The CDR3 covers 17 residues. CDR1 and CDR2 (germline): SGHDN, FVKESK. V lost 3 bases to trimming and J lost 0 bases; unmatched junction nucleotides: 4. The CDR3 region is CASSQRLAGSNTGELFF. The CDR3 coding sequence is TGTGCCAGCAGCCAGAGACTAGCGGGCTCGAACACCGGGGAGCTGTTTTTT.

The chain is built from TRBV30 and TRBJ2-2, with 10 bases fitting TRBD1. With 7 bases clipped from V and 5 bases from J, the junction kept 13 bases outside the gene matches. This CDR3 contains 16 residues. Per the germline V gene, CDR1 is GTSNPN and CDR2 is SVGIG (reference sequence). CDR3 bases: TGTGCCTCAAAAAACCTGGGGGACAGGGGAACCGGGGAGCTGTTTTTT. This encodes CASKNLGDRGTGELFF.

This clone was detected a few times. The chain combines TRBV19 with TRBJ2-2; 8 bases are a match to TRBD2. The CDR3 is 15 amino acids. Germline CDR1 LNHDA, CDR2 SQIVND (reference sequence). V dropped 8 bases and J dropped 5; count of bases not matched to a gene: 10. CDR3 DNA: TGTGCCAGTTCCCGGGGAGCGGGAGATACCGGGGAGCTGTTTTTT. Amino acids: CASSRGAGDTGELFF.

The chain couples TRBV14 to TRBJ2-3, with TRBD1 matching 9 bases. With V trimmed by 0 bases and J by 5 bases, 6 bases remained unmatched. CDR1 SGHDN and CDR2 FVKESK come from the germline V gene. This CDR3 spans 16 amino acids. CDR3 nucleotide sequence: TGTGCCAGCAGCCAAGATCGGGACAGGGAGTTAGATACGCAGTATTTT. It is translated as CASSQDRDRELDTQYF.

This clone was counted at least ten times. The V call is TRBV7-3, the J call TRBJ2-2; D call uncertain. This CDR3 is 14 amino acids long. V was clipped by 5 bases and J by 3 bases, with 10 bases between them. Germline CDR1 SGHTA, CDR2 FQGTGA. Here the CDR3 DNA reads TGTGCCAGCAGCCTAAATGGAGACACCGGGGAGCTGTTTTTT. It translates to CASSLNGDTGELFF.

This chain joins TRBV3-1 (or the pseudogene TRBV3-2) and TRBJ1-1; D ambiguous. CDR3 size: 13 residues. Germline V lookup: CDR1 LGHDT, CDR2 YNNKEL (reference sequence). Trimming stripped 2 bases from V and 4 bases from J, with 8 bases between. CDR3 coding DNA: TGTGCCAGCAGCCAAACGCGGGGCACTGAAGCTTTCTTT. This gives the protein CASSQTRGTEAFF.

V is TRBV10-3 and J is TRBJ2-7; 11 bases fit TRBD2. Germline V gives CDR1 ENHRY, CDR2 SYGVKD. The CDR3 totals 15 residues. The V segment lost 1 base and the J segment 2 bases; nucleotides outside the gene matches: 1. Written as DNA, the CDR3 is TGTGCCATCAGTGAGTTAGCGGGGGGGGCCTACGAGCAGTACTTC. Protein: CAISELAGGAYEQYF.

The V call is TRBV5-5, the J call TRBJ1-2; TRBD1 agrees at 7 bases. The CDR3 totals 15 residues. The germline CDR1 and CDR2 sequences are SGHKS and YYEKEE (reference sequence). V lost 1 base and J lost 1; bases outside the gene matches: 4. This chain's CDR3 is CASSLIGQVNYGYTF. The CDR3 DNA follows: TGTGCCAGCAGCTTGATAGGACAGGTTAACTATGGCTACACCTTC.

The DNA of the CDR3 is TGTGCCAGTAGAGACAGCCGATACTATGGCTACACCTTC. Protein sequence: CASRDSRYYGYTF. This chain uses TRBV5-6 with TRBJ1-2; maybe TRBD1 (5 bases). Trimming shortened V by 8 bases and J by 3 bases, and 14 bases separated the two germline ends. CDR3 length equals 13 residues. CDR1 and CDR2 (germline): SGHDT, YYEEEE.

V is TRBV7-3 and J is TRBJ2-7, with 10 bases aligning to TRBD1. Germline loops: CDR1 SGHTA, CDR2 FQGTGA. There are 15 residues in the CDR3. Trimming removed 5 bases from V and 3 bases from J; junction bases left unmatched: 7. This CDR3 reads CASSGFRDRGYEQYF. Here the CDR3 DNA reads TGTGCCAGCAGCGGCTTCCGGGACAGGGGCTACGAGCAGTACTTC.

This chain links TRBV6-6 with TRBJ2-5; TRBD2 is a possible D gene (6 bases). Germline-derived CDR1 and CDR2 are MNHNY and SVGAGI (reference sequence). This CDR3 comprises 14 residues. V lost 2 bases to trimming and J lost 3 bases, with 10 bases between them. CDR3 sequence: CASSYGAGKETQYF. The CDR3 coding sequence is TGTGCCAGCAGTTACGGTGCGGGAAAAGAGACCCAGTACTTC.